Below are 10 T cell receptor beta chains sequenced from a single sample in a study of blood T cell repertoires in COVID-19. Using immunoSEQ multiplex PCR, the repertoire was profiled, and TCRdb retains in-frame clones only, with some absent. Of about 37,000 clones detected, over 70% appear once; the ten largest clones hold 8.5% to 10%. The specimen was peripheral blood. These receptors were taken from a human donor in a cohort sampled during active COVID-19.

This clone appeared a single time. The chain links TRBV5-4 to TRBJ2-2; D is undetermined. Trimming removed 4 bases from V and 5 bases from J, with 12 bases in between. CDR1 SGHNT and CDR2 YYREEE come from the germline V gene (reference sequence). The CDR3 extends over 14 amino acids. The CDR3 loop reads CASSPRPVTGELFF. CDR3 nucleotide sequence: TGTGCCAGCAGCCCCCGCCCGGTGACCGGGGAGCTGTTTTTT.

V is TRBV4-2 and J is TRBJ1-6, with 8 bases aligning to TRBD1. This CDR3 contains 22 residues. The V and J ends lost 0 bases and 0 bases, in that order; junction bases with no gene match: 16. The germline V gene encodes CDR1 LGHNA and CDR2 YNFKEQ. The CDR3 protein is CASSQDPRTGTHAASYNSPLHF. The CDR3 DNA is TGTGCCAGCAGCCAAGATCCCCGGACAGGGACGCACGCTGCCTCCTATAATTCACCCCTCCACTTT.

This CDR3 reads CASSQGTRAQHF. CDR3 bases: TGTGCCAGCAGCCAAGGTACGAGGGCCCAGCATTTT. The rearrangement links TRBV3-1 (or the pseudogene TRBV3-2) to TRBJ1-5, with D uncertain. The germline V gene has CDR1 LGHDT and CDR2 YNNKEL (reference sequence). CDR3 length: 12 amino acids. V was trimmed by 1 base and J by 11 bases, leaving 9 bases between them.

The genes are TRBV2 and TRBJ1-1; TRBD1 might be the D (5 bases). Germline V gives CDR1 SNHLY, CDR2 FYNNEI. V was clipped by 4 bases and J by 4 bases, with 16 bases between them. The CDR3 spans 15 residues. This CDR3 is CASSGRGPGSTEAFF. In DNA, the CDR3 is TGTGCCAGCAGTGGGAGGGGTCCAGGGTCCACTGAAGCTTTCTTT.

This clone occurred once. This sequence joins TRBV7-9 and TRBJ2-1; possibly TRBD2 for D (5 bases). Germline CDR1 reads SEHNR; CDR2 reads FQNEAQ (reference sequence). The CDR3 consists of 13 residues. Trimming stripped 5 bases from V and 5 bases from J, with 10 bases between. CDR3 amino acids: CASSLSGNNEQFF. In nucleotides, the CDR3 is TGTGCCAGCAGCCTAAGCGGTAACAATGAGCAGTTCTTC.

The chain is built from TRBV14 and TRBJ1-1, with TRBD1 identical over 7 bases. The ends lost 4 bases at V and 11 bases at J; junction bases unmatched: 7. The CDR3 has 12 amino acids. Looked up from germline, CDR1 is SGHDN and CDR2 is FVKESK. The CDR3 nucleotides read TGTGCCAGCAGCCCAGGGGGGATTTTGGCTTTCTTT. Amino acid sequence: CASSPGGILAFF.

The CDR3 bases are TGTGCCAGTGCTCTCGGGGGACGGAACACCGGGGAGCTGTTTTTT. Amino acids: CASALGGRNTGELFF. V usage is TRBV19 and J usage is TRBJ2-2; a weak D match, TRBD2 (6 bases). Germline V gene lookup returns CDR1 LNHDA and CDR2 SQIVND (reference sequence). This CDR3 contains 15 residues. The V end was cut by 8 bases, the J end by 1 base, with 14 bases between.

The genes are TRBV7-9 and TRBJ2-3; D might be TRBD2 (7 bases). With 1 base removed from V and 4 bases from J, the gap between germline ends came to 9 bases. The CDR3 spans 14 residues. Germline loops: CDR1 SEHNR, CDR2 FQNEAQ (reference sequence). The CDR3 DNA reads TGTGCCAGCAGCTTAGGGGGGGGGCCAGATACGCAGTATTTT. This gives the protein CASSLGGGPDTQYF.

The chain carries TRBV7-6 and TRBJ2-1, with 7 bases that match TRBD2. Germline V gene sequence: CDR1 SGHVS, CDR2 FNYEAQ. There are 15 residues in the CDR3. Trimming at V came to 5 bases and at J to 7 bases, leaving 11 bases not matched to a gene. The CDR3 is CASSPNVQGGNEQFF. The CDR3 nucleotides read TGTGCCAGCAGCCCGAACGTCCAGGGAGGGAATGAGCAGTTCTTC. Combining the CDR3 with reference TRBV7-6 and TRBJ2-1 gives the whole variable domain GAGVSQSPRYKVTKRGQDVALRCDPISGHVSLYWYRQALGQGPEFLTYFNYEAQQDKSGLPNDRFSAERPEGSISTLTIQRTEQRDSAMYRCASSPNVQGGNEQFFGPGTRLTVL.

The V gene is TRBV7-2, the J gene TRBJ2-3; 9 bases are shared with TRBD2. V lost 5 bases to trimming and J lost 4 bases; unmatched junction nucleotides: 7. The CDR3 loop spans 15 amino acids. Germline CDR1 reads SGHTA; CDR2 reads FQGNSA. CDR3 nucleotides: TGTGCCAGCAGCCTAGGGCGGGGGGGGGCAGATACGCAGTATTTT. It translates to CASSLGRGGADTQYF.